This T cell receptor (beta chain) derives from a study of shared clonotypes between healthy human individuals. About this clone itself: Its antigen is unknown.

Study conclusions and caveats: Only blood underwent sampling, and tissue repertoires likely differ. Non-shared clonotypes displayed generation probabilities falling below those of clonotypes present in all four donors. Sequencing depth was a factor that was expected to affect clonotype sharing among donors.

The method was immunoSEQ multiplex PCR; TCRdb's version includes in-frame clones alone and lacks a portion of them. The data contain under 850,000 clones, over 60% of them singletons. Sequenced input: memory CD4+ T cells sorted from blood. Subset: CD45RA-negative fraction. The sequence came from a woman in her twenties or thirties in good health.

CDR3 amino acids: CASSGQFSYEQYF. Here the CDR3 DNA reads TGTGCCAGCAGTGGACAGTTCTCCTACGAGCAGTACTTC. The chain links TRBV28 to TRBJ2-7; D possibly corresponds to TRBD1 (6 bases). The CDR3 totals 13 residues. Between the trimmed V and J ends, which lost 5 bases and 0 bases, there was a span of 8 bases. Germline-derived CDR1 and CDR2 are MDHEN and SYDVKM.